Below are 31 T cell receptor beta chains sequenced from a single sample in a study of T cell clones after liver transplantation. The protocol was immunoSEQ multiplex PCR, while the TCRdb copy is restricted to in-frame clones and leaves out a portion. The repertoire has tens of thousands of clones, 70% to 80% of them found once; the top ten carry 2.5% to 3%. The sequencing here drew on CD4+ T cells from blood, taken at the roughly 15-month timepoint. The receptors here all came from a human patient who received a liver transplant. Some of these T cells may belong to the graft donor.

The rearrangement joins TRBV10-3 to TRBJ1-1; 8 bases match TRBD1. Trimming at V came to 3 bases and at J to 2 bases, leaving 5 bases not matched to a gene. Per germline, CDR1 ENHRY and CDR2 SYGVKD. The CDR3 has 15 amino acids. DNA of the CDR3: TGTGCCATCAGTGATCCCGGACAGGGAAACACTGAAGCTTTCTTT. Protein product: CAISDPGQGNTEAFF.

This clone was detected only a few times. The V call is TRBV27, the J call TRBJ1-2; TRBD1 might be the D (5 bases). Trimming left V 2 bases short and J 2 bases short, with 6 bases between. Germline loops: CDR1 MNHEY, CDR2 SMNVEV (reference sequence). The CDR3 is made up of 13 amino acids. This CDR3 reads CASSLGGNYGYTF. CDR3 in DNA: TGTGCCAGCAGTTTAGGGGGAAACTATGGCTACACCTTC.

The CDR3 sequence is CAGAGGMSYEQYV. In nucleotides, the CDR3 is TGTGCCGGGGCGGGGGGAATGTCCTACGAGCAGTACGTC. The chain is built from TRBV30 and TRBJ2-7; TRBD2 aligns across 8 bases. The germline V gene has CDR1 GTSNPN and CDR2 SVGIG (reference sequence). This CDR3 has 13 residues. The junction had 7 bases not matched to a gene; V was cut back by 8 bases and J by 1 base.

The chain joins TRBV30 to TRBJ1-3; weak D call: TRBD1 (6 bases). The CDR3 contains 12 residues. V shed 7 bases and J shed 4 bases, with 11 bases lying between them. Germline loops: CDR1 GTSNPN, CDR2 SVGIG (reference sequence). The CDR3 sequence is CAFTGSGNTIYF. CDR3 in DNA: TGTGCCTTTACAGGGTCGGGAAACACCATATATTTT. Full variable domain (missing parts from reference TRBV30 and TRBJ1-3): SQTIHQWPATLVQPVGSPLSLECTVEGTSNPNLYWYRQAAGRGLQLLFYSVGIGQISSEVPQNLSASRPQDRQFILSSKKLLLSDSGFYLCAFTGSGNTIYFGEGSWLTVV.

This clone was seen a few times. The chain links TRBV15 to TRBJ1-4; D gene uncertain. CDR1 and CDR2 (germline): LNHNV, YYDKDF (reference sequence). CDR3 length equals 14 residues. Trimming shortened V by 1 base and J by 4 bases, and 7 bases separated the two germline ends. The CDR3 sequence is CATSRGLDNEKLFF. Here the CDR3 DNA reads TGTGCCACCAGCAGAGGTCTAGATAATGAAAAACTGTTTTTT.

The genes are TRBV6-6 and TRBJ1-5, with 7 bases aligning to TRBD1. The V gene end was trimmed by 6 bases and the J gene end by 9 bases; junction bases not matched to a gene: 11. This CDR3 spans 14 amino acids. Germline V lookup: CDR1 MNHNY, CDR2 SVGAGI (reference sequence). CDR3 nucleotides: TGTGCCAGCAGACCCAGGGACAGTGCCGGGCCCCAGCATTTT. Amino acids: CASRPRDSAGPQHF.

The chain joins TRBV21-1 to TRBJ1-3. TRBV21-1 is listed as a pseudogene. There are 16 residues in the CDR3. CDR3 in DNA: TGTGCCAGCAGCAAAGCGGACGGTCCCTCTGGAAACACCATATATTTT. Protein: CASSKADGPSGNTIYF.

The rearrangement joins TRBV7-2 to TRBJ2-1; 7 nucleotides align to TRBD1. Germline trimming cut 3 bases from V and 2 bases from J; bases unmatched to any gene: 4. CDR1 is SGHTA, CDR2 FQGNSA, per germline. The CDR3 contains 15 residues. Here the CDR3 reads CASSLGQPTYNEQFF. The DNA for the CDR3 is TGTGCCAGCAGCTTGGGACAGCCAACCTACAATGAGCAGTTCTTC.

V usage is TRBV5-1 and J usage is TRBJ2-5; weak D call: TRBD2 (6 bases). Trimming left V 0 bases short and J 1 base short, with 10 bases between. The CDR3 is made up of 15 amino acids. Germline V CDR1 and CDR2: SGHRS, YFSETQ. The CDR3 protein is CASSLAPGLQETQYF. In DNA form, the CDR3 reads TGCGCCAGCAGCTTGGCCCCGGGACTCCAAGAGACCCAGTACTTC.

V usage is TRBV14 and J usage is TRBJ2-7; perhaps TRBD1 as D (6 bases). Germline-derived CDR1 and CDR2 are SGHDN and FVKESK. V shed 3 bases and J shed 6 bases, with 12 bases lying between them. This CDR3 spans 13 amino acids. The chain's CDR3 is CASSQLQGGEQYF. CDR3 sequence (DNA): TGTGCCAGCAGCCAGTTACAGGGCGGCGAGCAGTACTTC.

This chain links TRBV11-2 with TRBJ2-7; D might be TRBD2 (6 bases). Germline lookup yields CDR1 SGHAT and CDR2 FQNNGV. This CDR3 spans 13 amino acids. Trimming left V 1 base short and J 6 bases short, with 10 bases between. CDR3 nucleotide sequence: TGTGCCAGCAGCTTAGTAATGGGAGGCGAGCAGTACGTC. Its translation is CASSLVMGGEQYV.

The chain employs TRBV18 and TRBJ2-5; D unclear. V dropped 3 bases and J dropped 5 bases, with 16 bases sitting between them. The CDR3 runs 15 residues. The germline CDR1 and CDR2 sequences are KGHSH and LQKENI. The CDR3 spells CASSPPSNSRETQYF. The CDR3 bases are TGTGCCAGCTCACCGCCCTCGAACAGTAGGGAGACCCAGTACTTC.

The rearrangement joins TRBV5-1 to TRBJ1-6; 8 bases match TRBD1. CDR3 size: 15 residues. The J segment lost 7 bases and the V segment lost 3 bases, leaving 6 bases of the junction unmatched. CDR1 is SGHRS, CDR2 YFSETQ, per germline. The CDR3 here is CASSSLDRENSPLHF. The CDR3 DNA follows: TGCGCCAGCAGCTCGCTGGACAGGGAAAATTCACCCCTCCACTTT.

This clone was detected only a few times. This rearrangement joins TRBV11-2 to TRBJ2-1; TRBD2 agrees at 8 bases. The V gene end was trimmed by 1 base and the J gene end by 3 bases; junction bases not matched to a gene: 8. CDR1 and CDR2 from the germline V gene are SGHAT and FQNNGV. The length of the CDR3 is 17 residues. The CDR3 sequence: CASSLAQGTRRYNEQFF. CDR3 bases: TGTGCCAGCAGCTTAGCGCAGGGGACTAGACGCTACAATGAGCAGTTCTTC.

The chain has TRBV6-6 and TRBJ2-7, with D possibly being TRBD1 (6 bases). This CDR3 is built from 13 residues. Trimming stripped 6 bases from V and 3 bases from J, with 12 bases between. Germline values: CDR1 MNHNY, CDR2 SVGAGI (reference sequence). In DNA form, the CDR3 reads TGTGCCAGCAGCTCCGGACAGCACTACGAGCAGTACGTC. It translates to CASSSGQHYEQYV.

The chain couples TRBV25-1 to TRBJ2-7; 7 bases fit TRBD1. CDR3 length equals 16 residues. The germline V gene encodes CDR1 MGHDK and CDR2 SYGVNS. J lost 0 bases, V lost 5 bases, and 10 bases had no gene match. CDR3: CASSNIGTVRSYEQYV. The CDR3 DNA reads as TGTGCCAGCAGTAATATAGGGACAGTCCGCTCCTACGAGCAGTACGTC.

The chain has TRBV5-1 and TRBJ2-1, with D uncertain. Germline loops: CDR1 SGHRS, CDR2 YFSETQ. Trimming took off 3 bases at V and 0 bases at J, with 4 bases between the two ends. CDR3 size: 13 residues. The CDR3 DNA follows: TGCGCCAGCAGCTCAAGCTCCTACAATGAGCAGTTCTTC. Translated, it gives CASSSSSYNEQFF.

The gene calls are TRBV7-8 and TRBJ2-2, with unresolved D. This CDR3 comprises 13 residues. The germline gives CDR1 SGHVS, CDR2 FQNEAQ. Trimming took 1 base from V and 8 from J, leaving 8 bases between them. This chain's CDR3 is CASSLGSRGELFF. The CDR3 bases are TGTGCCAGCAGCTTAGGGTCGCGGGGGGAGCTGTTTTTT.

The chain is built from TRBV5-1 and TRBJ2-3; 7 bases are a match to TRBD1. The CDR3 runs to 15 residues. J gave up 2 bases and V 1 base, and 4 bases lay outside the gene matches. Germline CDR1 is SGHRS and CDR2 is YFSETQ. The CDR3: CASSLTGASTDTQYF. CDR3 bases: TGCGCCAGCAGCTTGACAGGGGCCTCCACAGATACGCAGTATTTT.

This clone was seen only once. The chain links TRBV18 to TRBJ2-5; 7 bases agree with TRBD2. The CDR3 covers 15 residues. The junction had 9 bases not matched to a gene; V was cut back by 6 bases and J by 2 bases. CDR1 is KGHSH, CDR2 LQKENI, per germline. The CDR3, as DNA: TGTGCCAGCTCTGGGCAGCGGGGAGGACAAGAGACCCAGTACTTC. As protein: CASSGQRGGQETQYF.

The chain couples TRBV9 to TRBJ1-4; tentative D call: TRBD1 (5 bases). V was shortened by 4 bases and J by 4 bases, with 11 bases between the two germline ends. Germline assignment: CDR1 SGDLS and CDR2 YYNGEE. This CDR3 region has 14 residues. The CDR3 sequence is CASSLDSNNEKLFF. In nucleotides, the CDR3 is TGTGCCAGCAGCCTTGACAGCAATAATGAAAAACTGTTTTTT.

There are a few counts of this clone. V is TRBV5-6 and J is TRBJ1-2; D is perhaps TRBD1 (5 bases). Looked up from germline, CDR1 is SGHDT and CDR2 is YYEEEE. CDR3 length equals 15 residues. V was clipped by 1 base and J by 7 bases, with 17 bases between them. The CDR3 coding sequence is TGTGCCAGCAGCTTGATAGGAGGAAGGGACTTTGGCTACACCTTC. Encoded protein: CASSLIGGRDFGYTF.

A few counts support this clone. The chain combines TRBV5-8 with TRBJ2-5; 7 bases map to TRBD2. Looked up from germline, CDR1 is SGHTS and CDR2 is YDEGEE. The CDR3 runs to 14 residues. Trimming at V came to 0 bases and at J to 4 bases, leaving 3 bases not matched to a gene. The CDR3 DNA reads TGTGCCAGCAGCTTGGGACTAGCTAGAGAGACCCAGTACTTC. Translated: CASSLGLARETQYF.

The chain joins TRBV6-1 to TRBJ1-2; D possibly corresponds to TRBD1 (5 bases). The length of the CDR3 is 13 residues. Trimming removed 5 bases at V and 9 bases at J, with 16 bases between. Germline CDR1 MNHNS, CDR2 SASEGT. CDR3 sequence: CASSWGRGNSYTF. DNA of the CDR3: TGTGCCAGCAGTTGGGGCCGCGGGAACAGCTACACCTTC.

The V and J genes are TRBV19 and TRBJ2-2, with TRBD2 matching 7 bases. The J segment lost 6 bases and the V segment lost 3 bases, leaving 4 bases of the junction unmatched. CDR1 is LNHDA and CDR2 is SQIVND in the germline V gene (reference sequence). The CDR3 spans 14 residues. This chain's CDR3 is CASSITRGAGELFF. The CDR3 DNA reads TGTGCCAGTAGTATCACCCGGGGGGCCGGGGAGCTGTTTTTT. Based on the CDR3 plus reference TRBV19 and TRBJ2-2, the full variable domain is DGGITQSPKYLFRKEGQNVTLSCEQNLNHDAMYWYRQDPGQGLRLIYYSQIVNDFQKGDIAEGYSVSREKKESFPLTVTSAQKNPTAFYLCASSITRGAGELFFGEGSRLTVL.

This chain connects TRBV7-2 to TRBJ2-4, with D perhaps TRBD2 (6 bases). This CDR3 has 17 amino acids. Germline-derived CDR1 and CDR2 are SGHTA and FQGNSA. With 1 base removed from V and 0 bases from J, the gap between germline ends came to 13 bases. The CDR3 protein is CASSLGSGTVAKNIQYF. The CDR3, as DNA: TGTGCCAGCAGCTTAGGATCGGGGACTGTAGCCAAAAACATTCAGTACTTC.

The gene calls are TRBV6-1 and TRBJ1-2, with D unresolved. The germline V gene has CDR1 MNHNS and CDR2 SASEGT. The CDR3 runs to 14 residues. The germline V and J ends were trimmed by 0 bases and 1 base, with 6 bases remaining between them. This CDR3 is CASSEAGFNYGYTF. The CDR3 nucleotides read TGTGCCAGCAGTGAAGCAGGGTTTAACTATGGCTACACCTTC.

This sequence joins TRBV21-1 and TRBJ2-2. TRBV21-1 is termed a pseudogene. The CDR3 contains 15 residues. The DNA of the CDR3 is TGTGCCAGCAGCGACCGGGACCCTGACACCGGGGAGCTGTTTTTT. As protein: CASSDRDPDTGELFF.

This chain links TRBV9 with TRBJ1-4, with D perhaps matching TRBD1 (6 bases). Germline lookup yields CDR1 SGDLS and CDR2 YYNGEE. This CDR3 region has 15 residues. Trimming removed 5 bases from V and 5 bases from J, with 16 bases in between. CDR3 nucleotide sequence: TGTGCCAGCAGTGGTACCGGGACACTCAATGAAAAACTGTTTTTT. Protein sequence: CASSGTGTLNEKLFF.

The V and J genes are TRBV5-1 and TRBJ2-7, with 10 positions matching TRBD2. The germline CDR1 and CDR2 sequences are SGHRS and YFSETQ. This CDR3 is 16 amino acids long. V shed 0 bases, J shed 4 bases, and the junction held 7 bases outside the gene matches. The CDR3 nucleotides are TGCGCCAGCAGCTTGGGGCTAGCGGGGGTCCTGTACGAGCAGTACTTC. It translates to CASSLGLAGVLYEQYF.

The table lists this clone with a count of one. V and J are TRBV28 and TRBJ2-6; 8 nucleotides agree with TRBD1. The CDR3 runs to 14 residues. In germline, CDR1 is MDHEN, CDR2 SYDVKM. V dropped 6 bases and J dropped 3; count of bases not matched to a gene: 1. The CDR3 is CASSTGGGANVLTF. CDR3 in DNA: TGTGCCAGCAGCACAGGGGGTGGGGCCAACGTCCTGACTTTC.